This T cell receptor (beta chain) was captured by sequencing in a study of blood T cell repertoires in COVID-19 (dated by TCRdb to about 2020). About the full investigation: Samples covering the acute and convalescent phases of COVID-19 were provided by collaborators in the United States, Italy and Spain. The material from the prospective study consisted of cDNA or gDNA derived from T cells, B-cell-depleted T cells, or PBMCs. The dataset comprised deeply sampled blood TCRbeta repertoires from subjects exposed to, actively infected with, or recovered from COVID-19. The repertoires were made available in a free public database intended to serve as a resource for research on the immune response to SARS-CoV-2. The samples were drawn from two sources: the first 160 participants of the ongoing ImmuneRACE study, and 950 to 1,500 subjects contributed by 6 global collaborators. The sample metadata nearly always contained a de-identified subject ID, COVID-19 status, age in years and sex. Where HLA class I and class II types were available, the types were taken from metadata supplied by the sample provider, not from assay-based typing. The full study reports these points: Clinical and demographic metadata were provided uncurated, with the amount varying by source and participant.

TCRbeta CDR3 regions were amplified from genomic DNA by means of the immunoSEQ Assay, a bias-controlled multiplex PCR. Concerning the study's data processing: Within the assay, amplification of reference gene primers was used to estimate how many nucleated cells each sample contained. To quantify the absolute abundance of each unique TCRbeta CDR3 rearrangement, sequence reads were collapsed and filtered. For each sample, productive Simpson clonality was calculated by taking the square root of Simpson's diversity index across productive rearrangements. In its TCRdb copy, this immuneACCESS table keeps in-frame sequences only and misses some clones. Where compared with another copy, unresolved V genes explain less than half of these, and the others have no known cause. That table gives V, J and clone size, and the DNA gave D and trimming. In all, the sample holds over 150,000 clones, and approximately 91% of those were seen once. The leading ten clones occupy approximately 0.5% of the sample.

Collaborating institutions collected whole blood in K2EDTA tubes following their own protocols. For TCRbeta analysis, collaborators shipped samples in one of three forms: frozen whole blood, isolated PBMCs, or DNA extracted from either of those sample types. With regard to this clone: Its antigen is unknown. No clone much larger than this one lies a single base away; base qualities are absent.

Trimming costs V 6 bases and J 7 bases, and their ends lie 16 bases apart. The CDR3 starts with the cysteine, ends with the phenylalanine, and has 14 residues. Of the read, only the CDR3 DNA is kept; its 42 bases are in frame from base 1. CDR1 and CDR2, per the germline V gene (reference sequence), are GTSNPN and SVGIG. Sequenced sample: peripheral blood. The rearranged chain carries TRBV30 and TRBJ1-6; no D gene can be assigned with confidence. This clonotype was sampled from a man over 45 with acute or convalescent COVID-19. The CDR3 is CACGSAPGNSPLHF. The nucleotides are TGTGCCTGCGGAAGTGCCCCGGGGAATTCACCCCTCCACTTT.